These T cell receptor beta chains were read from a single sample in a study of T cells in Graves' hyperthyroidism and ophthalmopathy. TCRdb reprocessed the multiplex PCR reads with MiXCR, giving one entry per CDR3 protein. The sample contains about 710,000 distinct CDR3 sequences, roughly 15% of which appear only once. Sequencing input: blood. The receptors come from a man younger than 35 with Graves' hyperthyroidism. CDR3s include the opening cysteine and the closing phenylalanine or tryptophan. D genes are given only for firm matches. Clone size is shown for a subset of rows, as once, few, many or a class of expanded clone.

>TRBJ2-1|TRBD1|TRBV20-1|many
TGCAGTGCTAGACCTCCGGGACAGGGGGGGAATGAGCAGTTCTTC
CSARPPGQGGNEQFF
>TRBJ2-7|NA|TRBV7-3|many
TGTGCCAGCAGCCCGTGGGAGCAGTACTTC
CASSPWEQYF
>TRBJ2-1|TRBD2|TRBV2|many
TGTGCCAGCAATAGCGGGAGAGGTGTCAATGAGCAGTTCTTC
CASNSGRGVNEQFF
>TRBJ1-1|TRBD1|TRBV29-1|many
TGCAGCGTGACCGCGACAGGGGGCCGGACTGAAGCTTTCTTT
CSVTATGGRTEAFF
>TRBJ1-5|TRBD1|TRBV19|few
TGTGCCAGCTTGGGGCGACAGGGGGTACAGCCCCAGCATTTT
CASLGRQGVQPQHF
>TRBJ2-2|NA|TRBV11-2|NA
TGTGCCAGCAGCTTAGCGCTTTCCGGGGAGCTGTTTTTT
CASSLALSGELFF
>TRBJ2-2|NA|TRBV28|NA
TGTGCCAGCAGTTCTTTAACAGGGTTTACCGGGGAGCCGTTTTTT
CASSSLTGFTGEPFF
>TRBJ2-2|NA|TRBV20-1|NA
TGCAGTGCTAGACCACGGGGCGGGACGGCCGGGGAGCTGTTTTTT
CSARPRGGTAGELFF
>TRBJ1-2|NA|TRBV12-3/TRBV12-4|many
TGTGCCAGCAGTGACACAGGGAACTATGGCTACACCTTC
CASSDTGNYGYTF
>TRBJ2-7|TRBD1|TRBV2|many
TGTGCCAGCAGATTAGGACAGGGTTCCAACGAGCAGTACTTC
CASRLGQGSNEQYF
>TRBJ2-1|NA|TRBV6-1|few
TGTGCCAGCAGGGTCGGACTGTACAATGAGCAGTTCTTC
CASRVGLYNEQFF
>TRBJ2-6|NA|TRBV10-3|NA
TGTGCCATCAGTCCGCAGGGTACTGGGGCCAACGTCCTGACTTTC
CAISPQGTGANVLTF
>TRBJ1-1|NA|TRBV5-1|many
TGTGCCAGCAGTCTCGACGGCATGAACACTGAAGCTTTCTTT
CASSLDGMNTEAFF
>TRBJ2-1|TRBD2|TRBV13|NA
TGTGTCAGCAGCCGTGGACTAGCGGGGCGTGAGCAGTTCTTC
CVSSRGLAGREQFF
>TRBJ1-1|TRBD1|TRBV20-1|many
TGCAGTGCTAGAGTTCCAGGGGGCATGGGAACTGAAGCTTTCTTT
CSARVPGGMGTEAFF
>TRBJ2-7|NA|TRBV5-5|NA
TGTGCCAGCAGCTTGGAGTGGACAGAGTACGAGCAGTACTTC
CASSLEWTEYEQYF
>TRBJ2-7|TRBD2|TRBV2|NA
TGTGCCAGCAGCCAGGGGACTAGCGGGGCCTACGAGCAGTACTTC
CASSQGTSGAYEQYF
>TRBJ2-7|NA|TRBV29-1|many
TGCAGCGTTGAAACTCGCCGTGGAGAGCAGTACTTC
CSVETRRGEQYF
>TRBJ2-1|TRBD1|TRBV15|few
TGTGCCAGCGGGATTTTCGGGACAGGGCGTGGGGAGCAGTTCTTC
CASGIFGTGRGEQFF
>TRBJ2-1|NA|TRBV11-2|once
TGTGCCAGCAGCCAGGCGGCGGGTCAGAATGAGCAGTTCTTC
CASSQAAGQNEQFF
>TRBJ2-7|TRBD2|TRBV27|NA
TGTGCCAGCGGAACGTTAGCGGGAGGGCCAAGTGAGCAGTACTTC
CASGTLAGGPSEQYF
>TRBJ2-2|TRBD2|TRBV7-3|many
TGTGCCAGCAGCCCGGGACTAGCGGTAAACACCGGGGAGCTGTTTTTT
CASSPGLAVNTGELFF
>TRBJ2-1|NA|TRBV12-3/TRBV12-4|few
TGTGCCAGCAGTTTAGGGAGGGCAGGCGATTCCTACAATGAGCAGTTCTTC
CASSLGRAGDSYNEQFF
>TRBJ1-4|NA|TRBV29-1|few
TGCAGCGGCAGGAGTGCAACTAATGAAAAACTGTTTTTT
CSGRSATNEKLFF
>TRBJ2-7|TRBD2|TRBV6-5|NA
TGTGCCAGCAGTTACTTCCTAGCGGGGTCCTACGAGCAGTACTTC
CASSYFLAGSYEQYF
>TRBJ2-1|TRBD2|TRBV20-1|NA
TGCAGTGCGGAAAGCGGGAGGGCCTGGGATGAGCAGTTCTTC
CSAESGRAWDEQFF
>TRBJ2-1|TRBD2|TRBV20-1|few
TGCAGTGCCCTGTGGACTAGCGGCAACAATGAGCAGTTCTTC
CSALWTSGNNEQFF
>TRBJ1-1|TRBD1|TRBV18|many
TGTGCCAGCTCAGAGGGGGCCACCCATGAAGCTTTCTTT
CASSEGATHEAFF
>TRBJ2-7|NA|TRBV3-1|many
TGTGCCAGCAGCCAAGGAGCCCGGAGCTCCTACGAGCAGTACTTC
CASSQGARSSYEQYF
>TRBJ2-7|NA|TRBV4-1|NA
TGCGCCAGCAGCCAAGAGGGAGGCAGTCCCACCTACGAGCAGTACTTC
CASSQEGGSPTYEQYF
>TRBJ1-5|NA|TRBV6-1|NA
TGTGCCAGCAGTGAACGTCCAAATCAGCCCCAGCATTTT
CASSERPNQPQHF
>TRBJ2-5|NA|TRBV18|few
TGTGCCAGCTCACCACCAGGGAATCAAGAGACCCAGTACTTC
CASSPPGNQETQYF
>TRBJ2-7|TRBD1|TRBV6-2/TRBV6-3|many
TGTGCCAGCAGTTACTCGGACAGGGGCAACCCCTACGAGCAGTACTTC
CASSYSDRGNPYEQYF
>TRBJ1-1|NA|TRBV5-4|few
TGTGCCAGCAGCCCGGGGACACCCCGGGACACTGAAGCTTTCTTT
CASSPGTPRDTEAFF
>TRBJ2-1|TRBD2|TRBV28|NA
TGTGCCAGCAGTTTACATACTTTAGCGGGAGGGTTCTACAATGAGCAGTTCTTC
CASSLHTLAGGFYNEQFF
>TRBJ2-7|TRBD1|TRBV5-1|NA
TGCGCCAGCAGGTTATTCGGACAGGGGGAGCAGTACTTC
CASRLFGQGEQYF
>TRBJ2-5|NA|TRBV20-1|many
TGCAGTGCTCCCACGATACAAGAGACCCAGTACTTC
CSAPTIQETQYF
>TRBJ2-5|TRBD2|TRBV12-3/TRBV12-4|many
TGTGCCAGCAGTCGCCTCGGACTAGCTCTGGAGACCCAGTACTTC
CASSRLGLALETQYF
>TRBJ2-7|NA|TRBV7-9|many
TGTGCCAGCAGCTTGGGCAGTGGACCGTCCTACGAGCAGTACTTC
CASSLGSGPSYEQYF
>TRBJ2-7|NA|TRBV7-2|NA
TGTGCCAGCAGCTGGGGCCCGGGATCCACCTACGAGCAGTACTTC
CASSWGPGSTYEQYF
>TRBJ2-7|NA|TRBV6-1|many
TGTGCCAGCAGTGAATGGGGCACAGCCTACGAGCAGTACTTC
CASSEWGTAYEQYF
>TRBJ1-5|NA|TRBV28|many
TGTGCCAGCACCACGGACGGGGGAGGGCAGCCCCAGCATTTT
CASTTDGGGQPQHF
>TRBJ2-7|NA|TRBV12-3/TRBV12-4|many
TGTGCCAGCAGGATAGGGGTTTGGTCCGAGCAGTACTTC
CASRIGVWSEQYF
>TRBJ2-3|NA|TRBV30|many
TGTGCCTGGAGTGGATTAGCGGATAGGGTAGATACGCAGTATTTT
CAWSGLADRVDTQYF
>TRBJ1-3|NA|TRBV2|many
TGTGCCAGCAGGGACAGCTCTGGAAACACCATATATTTT
CASRDSSGNTIYF
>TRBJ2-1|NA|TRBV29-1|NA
TGCAGCGTTGGTATGGTTAATGAGCAGTTCTTC
CSVGMVNEQFF
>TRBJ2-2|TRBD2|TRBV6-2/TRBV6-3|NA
TGTGCCAGCACCATACCCCTCGCGGGAGTGGGCACCGGGGAGCTGTTTTTT
CASTIPLAGVGTGELFF
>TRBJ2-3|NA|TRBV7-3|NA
TGTGCCAGCAGCTTAGAGTTGTGGGAGGCAAAAGATACGCAGTATTTT
CASSLELWEAKDTQYF
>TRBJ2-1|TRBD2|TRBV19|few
TGTGCCAGTAGTATCCTAGCGGGACCGGGCTCCTACAATGAGCAGTTCTTC
CASSILAGPGSYNEQFF
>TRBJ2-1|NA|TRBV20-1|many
TGCAGTGCATCCCGGGACACCAATGAGCAGTTCTTC
CSASRDTNEQFF
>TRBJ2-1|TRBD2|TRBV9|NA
TGTGCCAGCAGCCCCCGACTAGCGGCCGATGAGCAGTTCTTC
CASSPRLAADEQFF
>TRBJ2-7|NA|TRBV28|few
TGTGCCAGCAGTTTATTATTCCCCAAGGGGGGTTCCTACGAGCAGTACTTC
CASSLLFPKGGSYEQYF
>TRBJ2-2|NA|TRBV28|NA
TGTGCCAGCAGTTTCCGGAGCAGGGCCACCGGGGAGCTGTTTTTT
CASSFRSRATGELFF
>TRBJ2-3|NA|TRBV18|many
TGTGCCAGCTCACCTAGGATCGTCAGCACAGATACGCAGTATTTT
CASSPRIVSTDTQYF
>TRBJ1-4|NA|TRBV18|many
TGTGCCAGCTCACCACCGGCAGAAAAACTGTTTTTT
CASSPPAEKLFF
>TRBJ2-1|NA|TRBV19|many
TGTGCCAGTCGGATCCGGGGGGCTCCATTCAATGAGCAGTTCTTC
CASRIRGAPFNEQFF
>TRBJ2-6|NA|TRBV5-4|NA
TGTGCCAGCCACTCGAGCAGGCACTCTGGGGCCAACGTCCTGACTTTC
CASHSSRHSGANVLTF